This T cell receptor beta chain is drawn from a study of T-cell memory formation after mild COVID-19. Overall study: TCR clustering was largely donor specific.

Comments on this clonotype: Its cognate antigen is unknown.

Whole-study results and caveats: Shrinking CD4+ clones were chiefly CM and EM; CD8+ ones were chiefly EMRA. Pre-infection memory carried some responding clones, suggesting that cross-reactive memory joined. Unconfirmed was the SARS-CoV-2 specificity of second-wave clones that peaked on day 37.

The ends were cut back, 5 bases at V and 5 bases at J, with 15 bases in the middle. The CDR3 has 14 amino acids. Germline V CDR1 and CDR2: SEHNR, FQNEAQ (reference sequence). TCRdb ran MiXCR on the 5' RACE reads and lists one entry per CDR3 protein. In the table there are 90,000 to 120,000 distinct CDR3 sequences, around 15% of which are singletons. The chain employs TRBV7-9 and TRBJ1-1; no clear D gene. The sequenced material came from PBMCs or a T cell subset sorted from them (not recorded which). The sequence derives from a man aged 18 to 29 who had mild COVID-19 (a few samples of this study predate the infection). Cell type and time point are not known. For the CDR3, the DNA is TGTGCCAGCAGCCTGACGTCGATGGGGACTGAAGCTTTCTTT. This gives the protein CASSLTSMGTEAFF.